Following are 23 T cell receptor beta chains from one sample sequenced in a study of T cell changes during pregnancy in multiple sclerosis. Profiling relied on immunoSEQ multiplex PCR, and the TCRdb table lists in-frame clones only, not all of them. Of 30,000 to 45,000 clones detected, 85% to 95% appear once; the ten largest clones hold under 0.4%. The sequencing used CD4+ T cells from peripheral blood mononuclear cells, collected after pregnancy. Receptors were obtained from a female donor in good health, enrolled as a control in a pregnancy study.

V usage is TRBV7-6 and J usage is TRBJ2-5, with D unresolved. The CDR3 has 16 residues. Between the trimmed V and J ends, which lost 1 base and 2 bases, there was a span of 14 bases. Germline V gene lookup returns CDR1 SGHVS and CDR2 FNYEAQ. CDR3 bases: TGTGCCAGCAGCTTAGTCCATGGCCAACAACAAGAGACCCAGTACTTC. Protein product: CASSLVHGQQQETQYF.

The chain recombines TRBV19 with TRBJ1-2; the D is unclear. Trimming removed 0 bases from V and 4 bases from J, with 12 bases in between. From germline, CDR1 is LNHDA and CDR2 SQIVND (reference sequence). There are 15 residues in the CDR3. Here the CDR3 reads CASSIEGGKLYGYTF. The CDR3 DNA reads TGTGCCAGTAGTATAGAGGGAGGCAAGCTCTATGGCTACACCTTC.

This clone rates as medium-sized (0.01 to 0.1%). DNA for the CDR3: TGTGCCAGCAGGGTGGGGGGACCCTATGGCTACACCTTC. It translates to CASRVGGPYGYTF. The V call is TRBV2, the J call TRBJ1-2; D is possibly TRBD1 (5 bases). Germline V lookup: CDR1 SNHLY, CDR2 FYNNEI. Trimming pared 6 bases from V and 4 bases from J, leaving 12 bases between. The CDR3 spans 13 residues.

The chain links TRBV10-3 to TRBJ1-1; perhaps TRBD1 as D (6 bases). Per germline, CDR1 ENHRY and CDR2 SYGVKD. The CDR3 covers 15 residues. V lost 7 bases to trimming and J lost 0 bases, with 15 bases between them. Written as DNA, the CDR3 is TGTGCCATCACCCCACGGGGACATTTGAACACTGAAGCTTTCTTT. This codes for CAITPRGHLNTEAFF.

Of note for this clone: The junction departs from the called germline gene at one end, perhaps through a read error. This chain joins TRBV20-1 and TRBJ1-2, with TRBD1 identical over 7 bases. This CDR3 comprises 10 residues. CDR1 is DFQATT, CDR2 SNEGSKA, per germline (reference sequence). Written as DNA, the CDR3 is TGCGGTGCCAGGGGGAGTGGCTACACCTTC. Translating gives CGARGSGYTF.

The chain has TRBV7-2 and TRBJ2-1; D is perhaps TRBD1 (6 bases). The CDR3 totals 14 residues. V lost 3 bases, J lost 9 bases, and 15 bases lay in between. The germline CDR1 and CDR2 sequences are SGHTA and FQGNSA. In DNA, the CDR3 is TGTGCCAGCAGCTTGGTAAGTCGGGACACTGAGCAGTTCTTC. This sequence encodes CASSLVSRDTEQFF.

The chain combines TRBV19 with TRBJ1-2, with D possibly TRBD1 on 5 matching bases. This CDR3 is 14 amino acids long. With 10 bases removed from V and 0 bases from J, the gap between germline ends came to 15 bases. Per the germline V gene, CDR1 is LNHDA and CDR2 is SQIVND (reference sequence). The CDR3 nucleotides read TGTGCCACGAAAGGTCAGGGAACTAACTATGGCTACACCTTC. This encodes CATKGQGTNYGYTF.

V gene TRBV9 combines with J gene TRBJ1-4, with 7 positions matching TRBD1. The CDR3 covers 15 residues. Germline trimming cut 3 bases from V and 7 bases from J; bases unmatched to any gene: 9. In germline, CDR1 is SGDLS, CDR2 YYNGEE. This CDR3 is CASSGPTGVGEKLFF. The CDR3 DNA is TGTGCCAGCAGCGGGCCAACAGGGGTGGGTGAAAAACTGTTTTTT. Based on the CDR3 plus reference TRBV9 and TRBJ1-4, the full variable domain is DSGVTQTPKHLITATGQRVTLRCSPRSGDLSVYWYQQSLDQGLQFLIQYYNGEERAKGNILERFSAQQFPDLHSELNLSSLELGDSALYFCASSGPTGVGEKLFFGSGTQLSVL.

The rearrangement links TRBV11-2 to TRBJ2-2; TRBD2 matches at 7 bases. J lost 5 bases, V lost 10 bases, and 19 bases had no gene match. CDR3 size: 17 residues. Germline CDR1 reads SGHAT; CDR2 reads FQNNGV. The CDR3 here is CATRRTSVGRGTGELFF. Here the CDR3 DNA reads TGTGCCACCAGGAGAACGAGTGTCGGGCGGGGGACCGGGGAGCTGTTTTTT. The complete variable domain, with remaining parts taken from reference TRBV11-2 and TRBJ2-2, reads EAGVAQSPRYKIIEKRQSVAFWCNPISGHATLYWYQQILGQGPKLLIQFQNNGVVDDSQLPKDRFSAERLKGVDSTLKIQPAKLEDSAVYLCATRRTSVGRGTGELFFGEGSRLTVL.

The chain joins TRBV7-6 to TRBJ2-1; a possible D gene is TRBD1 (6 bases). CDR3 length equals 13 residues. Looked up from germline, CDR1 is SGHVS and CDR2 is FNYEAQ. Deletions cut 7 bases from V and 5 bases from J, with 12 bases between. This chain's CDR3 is CASMNRVDNEQFF. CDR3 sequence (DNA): TGTGCCAGCATGAACAGGGTGGACAATGAGCAGTTCTTC.

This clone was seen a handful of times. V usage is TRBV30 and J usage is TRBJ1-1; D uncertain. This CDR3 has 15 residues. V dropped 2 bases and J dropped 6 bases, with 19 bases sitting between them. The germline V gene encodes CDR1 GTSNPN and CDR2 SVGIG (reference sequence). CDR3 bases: TGTGCCTGGAGTCGGCTTCTGAGGGCTGGACCTGAAGCTTTCTTT. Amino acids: CAWSRLLRAGPEAFF.

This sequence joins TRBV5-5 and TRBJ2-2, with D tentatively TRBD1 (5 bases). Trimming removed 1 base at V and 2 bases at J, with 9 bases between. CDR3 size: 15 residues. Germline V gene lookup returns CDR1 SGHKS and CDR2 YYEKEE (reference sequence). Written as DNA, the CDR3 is TGTGCCAGCAGCTTGTACCAGGGAAACACCGGGGAGCTGTTTTTT. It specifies CASSLYQGNTGELFF.

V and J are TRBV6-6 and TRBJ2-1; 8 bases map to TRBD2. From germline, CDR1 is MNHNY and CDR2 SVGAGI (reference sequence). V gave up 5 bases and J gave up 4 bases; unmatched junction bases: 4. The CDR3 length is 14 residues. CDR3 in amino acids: CASSQGLVYNEQFF. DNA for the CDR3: TGTGCCAGCAGTCAGGGACTAGTATACAATGAGCAGTTCTTC.

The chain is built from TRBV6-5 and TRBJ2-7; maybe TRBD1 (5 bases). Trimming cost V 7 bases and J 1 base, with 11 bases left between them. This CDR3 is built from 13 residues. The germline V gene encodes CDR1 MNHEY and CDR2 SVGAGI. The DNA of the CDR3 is TGTGCCAGCACCGCAGGGCTTTCCTACGAGCAGTACTTC. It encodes CASTAGLSYEQYF.

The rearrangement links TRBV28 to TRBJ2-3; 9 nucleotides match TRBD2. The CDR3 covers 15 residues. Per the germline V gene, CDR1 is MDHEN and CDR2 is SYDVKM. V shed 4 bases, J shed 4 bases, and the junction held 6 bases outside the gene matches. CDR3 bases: TGTGCCAGCAGTTCCCCTAGCGGGGCTGCAGATACGCAGTATTTT. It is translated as CASSSPSGAADTQYF.

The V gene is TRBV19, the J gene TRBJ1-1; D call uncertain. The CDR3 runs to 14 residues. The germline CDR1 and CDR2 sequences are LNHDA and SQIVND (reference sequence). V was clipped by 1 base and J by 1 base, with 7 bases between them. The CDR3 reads CASSIAAENTEAFF. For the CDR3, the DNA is TGTGCCAGTAGTATAGCGGCGGAGAACACTGAAGCTTTCTTT. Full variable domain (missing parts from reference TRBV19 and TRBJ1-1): DGGITQSPKYLFRKEGQNVTLSCEQNLNHDAMYWYRQDPGQGLRLIYYSQIVNDFQKGDIAEGYSVSREKKESFPLTVTSAQKNPTAFYLCASSIAAENTEAFFGQGTRLTVV.

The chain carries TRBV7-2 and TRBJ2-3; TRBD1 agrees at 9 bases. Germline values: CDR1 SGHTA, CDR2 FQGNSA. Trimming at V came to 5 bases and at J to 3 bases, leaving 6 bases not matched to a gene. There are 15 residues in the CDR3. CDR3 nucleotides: TGTGCCAGCAGCCAACAGGGGGCTTGGACAGATACGCAGTATTTT. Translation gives CASSQQGAWTDTQYF.

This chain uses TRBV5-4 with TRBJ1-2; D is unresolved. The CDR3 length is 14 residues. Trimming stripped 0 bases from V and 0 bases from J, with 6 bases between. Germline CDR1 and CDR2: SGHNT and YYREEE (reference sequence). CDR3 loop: CASSLGSANYGYTF. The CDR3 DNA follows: TGTGCCAGCAGCTTGGGTTCAGCTAACTATGGCTACACCTTC.

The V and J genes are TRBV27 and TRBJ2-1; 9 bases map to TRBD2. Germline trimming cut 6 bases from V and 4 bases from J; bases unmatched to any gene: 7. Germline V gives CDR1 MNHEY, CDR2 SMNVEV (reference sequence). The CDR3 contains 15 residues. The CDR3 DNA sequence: TGTGCCAGCAGGGGTAGCGGGGGACTATACAATGAGCAGTTCTTC. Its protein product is CASRGSGGLYNEQFF.

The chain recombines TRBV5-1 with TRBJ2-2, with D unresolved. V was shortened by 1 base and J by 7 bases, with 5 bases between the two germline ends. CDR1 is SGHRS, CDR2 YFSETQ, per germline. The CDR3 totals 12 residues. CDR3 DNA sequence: TGCGCCAGCAGCTTGTATCTCGGGGAGCTGTTTTTT. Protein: CASSLYLGELFF.

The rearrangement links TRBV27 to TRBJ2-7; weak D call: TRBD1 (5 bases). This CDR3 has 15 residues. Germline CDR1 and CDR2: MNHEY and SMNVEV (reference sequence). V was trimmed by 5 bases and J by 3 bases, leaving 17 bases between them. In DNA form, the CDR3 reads TGTGCCAGCAGTCAAACTCAGGGATTCGGCTACGAGCAGTACTTC. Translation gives CASSQTQGFGYEQYF.

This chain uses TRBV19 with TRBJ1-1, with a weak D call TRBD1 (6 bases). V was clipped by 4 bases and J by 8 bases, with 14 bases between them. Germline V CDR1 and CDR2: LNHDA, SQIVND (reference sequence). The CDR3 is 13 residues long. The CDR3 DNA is TGTGCCAGTAGTAACAACAGGGTAGGCGAAGCTTTCTTT. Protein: CASSNNRVGEAFF.

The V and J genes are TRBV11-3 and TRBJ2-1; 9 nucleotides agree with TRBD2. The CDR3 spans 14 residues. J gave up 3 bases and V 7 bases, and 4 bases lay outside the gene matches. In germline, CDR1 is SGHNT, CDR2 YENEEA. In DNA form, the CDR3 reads TGTGCCAGCACCTCGCGGGGGGGCTACAATGAGCAGTTCTTC. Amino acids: CASTSRGGYNEQFF. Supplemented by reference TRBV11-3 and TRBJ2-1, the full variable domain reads EAGVVQSPRYKIIEKKQPVAFWCNPISGHNTLYWYLQNLGQGPELLIRYENEEAVDDSQLPKDRFSAERLKGVDSTLKIQPAELGDSAVYLCASTSRGGYNEQFFGPGTRLTVL.